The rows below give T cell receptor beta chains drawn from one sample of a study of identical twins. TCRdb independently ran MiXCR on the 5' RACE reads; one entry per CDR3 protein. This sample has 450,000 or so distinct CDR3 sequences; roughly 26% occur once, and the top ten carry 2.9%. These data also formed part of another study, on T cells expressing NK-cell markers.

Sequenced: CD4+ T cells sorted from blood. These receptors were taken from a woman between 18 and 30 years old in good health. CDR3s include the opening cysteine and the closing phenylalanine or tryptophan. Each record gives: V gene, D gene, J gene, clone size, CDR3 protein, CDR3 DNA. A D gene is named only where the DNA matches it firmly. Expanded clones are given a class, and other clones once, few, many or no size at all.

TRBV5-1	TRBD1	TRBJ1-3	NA	CASSLMGQTSGNTIYF	TGCGCCAGCAGCTTGATGGGACAGACGTCTGGAAACACCATATATTTT
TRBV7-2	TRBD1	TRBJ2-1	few	CASSPQGAREQFF	TGTGCCAGCAGCCCCCAGGGGGCGCGTGAGCAGTTCTTC
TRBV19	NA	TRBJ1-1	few	CASSTHGVNTEAFF	TGTGCCAGTAGTACCCATGGGGTGAACACTGAAGCTTTCTTT
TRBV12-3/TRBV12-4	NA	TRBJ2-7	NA	CASSIATEQYF	TGTGCCAGCAGTATCGCTACAGAGCAGTACTTC
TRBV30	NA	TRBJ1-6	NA	CAWSVQGFNSPLHF	TGTGCCTGGAGTGTTCAGGGTTTCAATTCACCCCTCCACTTT
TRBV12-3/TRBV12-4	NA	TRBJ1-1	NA	CASSLIGQAAAFF	TGTGCCAGCAGTTTGATTGGGCAGGCGGCAGCTTTCTTT
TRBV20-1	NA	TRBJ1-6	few	CSARPAENSPLHF	TGCAGTGCTAGACCGGCAGAGAATTCACCCCTCCACTTT
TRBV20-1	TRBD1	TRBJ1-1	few	CSASLGQGVHKAFF	TGCAGTGCTAGCTTAGGACAGGGGGTACATAAAGCTTTCTTT
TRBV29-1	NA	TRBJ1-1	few	CSAGDTKNTEAFF	TGCAGCGCGGGGGACACGAAGAACACTGAAGCTTTCTTT
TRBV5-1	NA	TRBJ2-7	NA	CASSLVANEQYF	TGCGCCAGCAGCTTGGTTGCTAACGAGCAGTACTTC